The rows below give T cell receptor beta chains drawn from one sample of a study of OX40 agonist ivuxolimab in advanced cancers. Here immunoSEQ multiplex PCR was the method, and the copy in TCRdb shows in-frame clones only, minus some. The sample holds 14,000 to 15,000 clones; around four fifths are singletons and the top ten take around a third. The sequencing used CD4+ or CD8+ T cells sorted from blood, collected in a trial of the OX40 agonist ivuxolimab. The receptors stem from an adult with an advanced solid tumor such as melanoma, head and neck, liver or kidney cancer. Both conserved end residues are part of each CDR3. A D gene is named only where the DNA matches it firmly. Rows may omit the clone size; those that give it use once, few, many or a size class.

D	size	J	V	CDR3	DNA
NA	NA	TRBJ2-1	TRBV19	CASRSGSGPYNEQFF	TGTGCCAGTCGTTCGGGCAGCGGACCATACAATGAGCAGTTCTTC
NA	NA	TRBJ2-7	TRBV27	CASSVGTATYEQYF	TGTGCCAGCAGTGTCGGGACCGCAACCTACGAGCAGTACTTC
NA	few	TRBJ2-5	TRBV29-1	CSVVSGETQYF	TGCAGCGTTGTGAGCGGAGAGACCCAGTACTTC
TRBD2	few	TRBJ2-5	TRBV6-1	CASSELAGGQETQYF	TGTGCCAGCAGTGAACTAGCGGGAGGGCAAGAGACCCAGTACTTC
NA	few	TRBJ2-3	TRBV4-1	CASSQFPPGAQSTDTQYF	TGCGCCAGCAGCCAATTTCCTCCCGGGGCGCAAAGCACAGATACGCAGTATTTT
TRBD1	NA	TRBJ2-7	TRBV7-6	CASSPRQGINYEQYF	TGTGCCAGCAGCCCCCGACAGGGGATTAACTACGAGCAGTACTTC
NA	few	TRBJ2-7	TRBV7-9	CASSFQGGEQYF	TGTGCCAGCAGTTTCCAGGGGGGCGAGCAGTACTTC
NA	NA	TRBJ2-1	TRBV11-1	CASREEAGYEQFF	TGTGCCAGCAGGGAGGAGGCGGGGTATGAGCAGTTCTTC
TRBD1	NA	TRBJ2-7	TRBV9	CASSPPGGGVGEQYF	TGTGCCAGCAGCCCCCCAGGGGGTGGGGTGGGGGAGCAGTACTTC
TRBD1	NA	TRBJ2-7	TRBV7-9	CASSFSSRDRDFEQYF	TGTGCCAGCAGCTTTTCTTCCCGGGACAGAGATTTCGAGCAGTACTTC
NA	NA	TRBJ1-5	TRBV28	CASSPTDSNQPQHF	TGTGCCAGCAGTCCGACAGATAGCAATCAGCCCCAGCATTTT
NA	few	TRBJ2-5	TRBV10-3	CAISDRGGLQETQYF	TGTGCCATCAGTGACCGAGGGGGACTCCAAGAGACCCAGTACTTC
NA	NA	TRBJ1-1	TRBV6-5	CASSPQRWRGTEAFF	TGTGCCAGCAGTCCTCAACGATGGCGGGGGACTGAAGCTTTCTTT
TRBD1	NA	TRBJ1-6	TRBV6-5	CASSYRGGHYNSPLHF	TGTGCCAGCAGTTATAGAGGGGGCCACTATAATTCACCCCTCCACTTT
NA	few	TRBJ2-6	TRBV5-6	CASSFVGSFSGANVLTF	TGTGCCAGCAGCTTCGTAGGGAGTTTCTCTGGGGCCAACGTCCTGACTTTC
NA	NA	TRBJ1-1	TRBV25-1	CASSPPSPLSTAEAFF	TGTGCCAGCAGTCCCCCCAGCCCGCTCTCGACGGCTGAAGCTTTCTTT
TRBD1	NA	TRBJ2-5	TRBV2	CASPDRAETQYF	TGTGCCAGCCCTGACAGGGCAGAGACCCAGTACTTC
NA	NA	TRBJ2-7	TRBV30	CAWSSSYEQYF	TGTGCCTGGAGTTCGAGCTACGAGCAGTACTTC
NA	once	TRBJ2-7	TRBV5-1	CASSLPGRPSYEQYF	TGCGCCAGCAGCTTGCCGGGGCGGCCCTCCTACGAGCAGTACTTC
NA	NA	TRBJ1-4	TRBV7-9	CASTQGFNEKLFF	TGTGCCAGCACCCAGGGTTTTAATGAAAAACTGTTTTTT
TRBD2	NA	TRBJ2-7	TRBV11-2	CASSRWTSEQYF	TGTGCCAGCAGCCGATGGACTAGCGAGCAGTACTTC
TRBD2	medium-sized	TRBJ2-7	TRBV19	CASSFGTSGGYEQYF	TGTGCCAGTAGTTTCGGGACTAGCGGAGGCTACGAGCAGTACTTC
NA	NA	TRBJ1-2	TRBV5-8	CASSLGGARTGNTF	TGTGCCAGCAGCTTGGGGGGGGCCAGGACGGGCAACACCTTC
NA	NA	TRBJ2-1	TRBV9	CASSVAKGEGREQFF	TGTGCCAGCAGCGTAGCTAAGGGGGAGGGCCGCGAGCAGTTCTTC
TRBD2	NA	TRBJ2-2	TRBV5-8	CASSFGLAEGGELFF	TGTGCCAGCAGCTTCGGACTAGCGGAGGGCGGGGAGCTGTTTTTT
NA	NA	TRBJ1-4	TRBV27	CASSLMDSNEKLFF	TGTGCCAGCAGTCTGATGGACAGCAATGAAAAACTGTTTTTT
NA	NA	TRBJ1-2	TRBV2	CASIGQADGGYTF	TGTGCCAGCATTGGTCAGGCGGATGGTGGCTACACCTTC
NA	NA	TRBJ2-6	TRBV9	CASSPWGAHRRSPGANVLTF	TGTGCCAGCAGCCCATGGGGGGCCCATAGACGCTCTCCTGGGGCCAACGTCCTGACTTTC
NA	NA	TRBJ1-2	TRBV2	CASSYFGGHYGYTF	TGTGCCAGCAGCTATTTCGGGGGTCACTATGGCTACACCTTC
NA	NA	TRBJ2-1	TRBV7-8	CASSFPGTPSSYNEQFF	TGTGCCAGCAGCTTCCCCGGGACCCCGAGCTCCTACAATGAGCAGTTCTTC
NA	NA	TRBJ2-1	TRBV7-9	CASSQGSSYNEQFF	TGTGCCAGCAGTCAGGGGAGTTCCTACAATGAGCAGTTCTTC
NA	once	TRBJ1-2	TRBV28	CASRSEIWRGAYGYTF	TGTGCCAGCAGATCCGAAATCTGGAGGGGGGCCTATGGCTACACCTTC
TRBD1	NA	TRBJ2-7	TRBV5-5	CASSSRDRAPYEQYF	TGTGCCAGCAGCTCCCGGGACAGGGCACCCTACGAGCAGTACTTC
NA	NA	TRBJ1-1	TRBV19	CASSKIGGGNTEAFF	TGTGCCAGTAGCAAAATAGGAGGGGGTAATACTGAAGCTTTCTTT
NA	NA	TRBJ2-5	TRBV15	CATSSPMETQYF	TGTGCCACCAGCAGCCCAATGGAGACCCAGTACTTC
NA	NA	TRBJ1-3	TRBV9	CASSEEGIGNTIYF	TGTGCCAGCAGCGAGGAAGGCATAGGAAACACCATATATTTT
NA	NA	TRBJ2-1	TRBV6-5	CASSYRDRGDEQFF	TGTGCCAGCAGTTACCGGGACCGCGGCGATGAGCAGTTCTTC
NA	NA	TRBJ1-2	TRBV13	CASWGVPYGYTF	TGTGCCAGCTGGGGGGTCCCCTATGGCTACACCTTC
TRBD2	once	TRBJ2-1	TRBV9	CASSGNLAGGPDEQFF	TGTGCCAGCAGCGGGAATCTAGCGGGAGGGCCAGATGAGCAGTTCTTC
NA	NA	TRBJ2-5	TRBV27	CASSPTPLAPRGETQYF	TGTGCCAGCAGTCCGACCCCCCTAGCGCCGAGGGGGGAGACCCAGTACTTC
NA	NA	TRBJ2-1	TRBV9	CASSADGTNYNEQFF	TGTGCCAGCAGCGCTGACGGAACAAACTACAATGAGCAGTTCTTC
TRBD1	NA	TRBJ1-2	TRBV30	CAWSTTRYTGANYGYTF	TGTGCCTGGAGTACGACGAGATATACAGGGGCAAACTATGGCTACACCTTC
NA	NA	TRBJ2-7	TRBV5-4	CASSSSGTAGYEQYF	TGTGCCAGCAGTTCCAGCGGGACAGCGGGATACGAGCAGTACTTC